These 22 T cell receptor beta chains share one sample of origin, sequenced in a study of T cells in Graves' hyperthyroidism and ophthalmopathy. The TCR beta CDR3 regions underwent amplification using RNA transcripts as the source. A set of HTBI primers served as the primers for a first-round RT-PCR of the TCR CDR3. From the multiplex PCR reads, TCRdb called clonotypes with MiXCR, one entry per CDR3 protein. The sample records about 320,000 distinct CDR3 sequences, over 15% being singletons. Sequencing was performed on blood. The receptors here all came from a man younger than 40 with Graves' hyperthyroidism.

This chain uses TRBV5-1 with TRBJ2-1; the match to TRBD1 covers 10 bases. This CDR3 has 13 amino acids. Germline V gene data show CDR1 as SGHRS and CDR2 as YFSETQ. With V trimmed by 5 bases and J by 14 bases, 10 bases remained unmatched. For the CDR3, the DNA is TGCGCCAGCAGTCGGGACAGGGGCATAGGGGAGTTCTTC. Amino acids: CASSRDRGIGEFF. The whole variable domain, remainder taken from reference TRBV5-1 and TRBJ2-1, is KAGVTQTPRYLIKTRGQQVTLSCSPISGHRSVSWYQQTPGQGLQFLFEYFSETQRNKGNFPGRFSGRQFSNSRSEMNVSTLELGDSALYLCASSRDRGIGEFFGPGTRLTVL.

In its sample, this clonotype was seen many times. The rearrangement uses TRBV30 and TRBJ2-2, with D possibly matching TRBD2 (5 bases). Trimming shortened V by 0 bases and J by 3 bases, and 11 bases separated the two germline ends. The CDR3 extends over 15 amino acids. Looked up from germline, CDR1 is GTSNPN and CDR2 is SVGIG (reference sequence). The CDR3 DNA is TGTGCCTGGAGTGTACTGAGCGGACACACCGGGGAGCTGTTTTTT. Translation gives CAWSVLSGHTGELFF. Variable domain in full (rest from reference TRBV30 and TRBJ2-2): SQTIHQWPATLVQPVGSPLSLECTVEGTSNPNLYWYRQAAGRGLQLLFYSVGIGQISSEVPQNLSASRPQDRQFILSSKKLLLSDSGFYLCAWSVLSGHTGELFFGEGSRLTVL.

The V and J genes are TRBV28 and TRBJ2-5; 9 nucleotides align to TRBD1. V was clipped by 6 bases and J by 4 bases; unmatched bases: 9. The germline V gene encodes CDR1 MDHEN and CDR2 SYDVKM. CDR3 length: 15 amino acids. The CDR3 protein is CASRTGTGPRETQYF. CDR3 DNA sequence: TGTGCCAGCAGGACCGGGACAGGGCCCAGAGAGACCCAGTACTTC.

J is TRBJ2-2 and V is TRBV7-9; D remains ambiguous. CDR3 length: 12 amino acids. Germline lookup yields CDR1 SEHNR and CDR2 FQNEAQ (reference sequence). V was cut by 5 bases and J by 6 bases, with 7 bases left in between. The CDR3 nucleotides are TGTGCCAGCAGCCTGATGTCCGGGGAGCTGTTTTTT. It codes for CASSLMSGELFF.

This clonotype was observed many times. This chain links TRBV12-3 or TRBV12-4 with TRBJ2-4, with D possibly being TRBD1 (5 bases). Trimming removed 8 bases at V and 6 bases at J, with 17 bases between. The CDR3 is 14 amino acids. CDR3 region: CASGSLGPGNIQYF. The CDR3 DNA reads TGTGCCAGCGGATCATTGGGGCCAGGAAACATTCAGTACTTC.

This clonotype was seen many times. The rearrangement joins TRBV28 to TRBJ2-3; D could derive from TRBD1 or TRBD2 (5 bases each). This CDR3 is 13 amino acids long. Germline values: CDR1 MDHEN, CDR2 SYDVKM. V lost 7 bases to trimming and J lost 7 bases, with 15 bases between them. The CDR3 coding sequence is TGTGCCAGCACGAGCTGGGACCCTAATACGCAGTATTTT. Protein: CASTSWDPNTQYF.

This clonotype turned up a few times. The V gene is TRBV20-1, the J gene TRBJ2-3, with TRBD2 matching over 8 bases. Germline CDR1 DFQATT, CDR2 SNEGSKA (reference sequence). The CDR3 is 14 amino acids. J was trimmed by 2 bases and V by 6 bases; bases with no gene match: 7. The DNA for the CDR3 is TGCAGTGCCATGACTAGCGTCGCCACAGATACGCAGTATTTT. This encodes CSAMTSVATDTQYF.

The J gene is TRBJ1-5, the V gene TRBV20-1; tentatively, D is TRBD1 (6 bases). Germline CDR1 reads DFQATT; CDR2 reads SNEGSKA (reference sequence). With 5 bases removed from V and 5 bases from J, the gap between germline ends came to 22 bases. The CDR3 has 16 amino acids. CDR3 sequence reads: CSAAEGGGGSDQPQHF. In DNA form, the CDR3 reads TGCAGTGCTGCGGAGGGGGGAGGGGGGTCGGATCAGCCCCAGCATTTT.

This chain joins TRBV19 and TRBJ2-2; 9 bases are a match to TRBD2. Trimming removed 9 bases from V and 3 bases from J; junction bases left unmatched: 20. Germline V gives CDR1 LNHDA, CDR2 SQIVND (reference sequence). The CDR3 has 19 residues. The CDR3 DNA is TGTGCCAGCTCCGAGTATGGCGGGAGGGCCCTGTCGTACACCGGGGAGCTGTTTTTT. It translates to CASSEYGGRALSYTGELFF.

The genes are TRBV13 and TRBJ2-7; 7 bases are shared with TRBD2. Trimming took 5 bases from V and 9 from J; bases not matched to a gene: 10. CDR1 and CDR2 (germline): PRHDT, FYEKMQ (reference sequence). The CDR3 spans 13 residues. For the CDR3, the DNA is TGTGCCAGCAGCCCGCGGGAGCCGGTAGGGCAGTACTTC. This codes for CASSPREPVGQYF.

This clonotype was found a few times. The V and J genes are TRBV29-1 and TRBJ2-7; TRBD2 aligns across 7 bases. Trimming took 4 bases from V and 5 from J; bases not matched to a gene: 5. CDR3 length: 12 residues. Germline V gene data show CDR1 as SQVTM and CDR2 as ANQGSEA. CDR3 residues: CSVVRGGDEQYF. The CDR3 bases are TGCAGCGTTGTCCGGGGAGGGGACGAGCAGTACTTC.

This chain connects TRBV4-1 to TRBJ1-6, with 9 bases identical to TRBD1. This CDR3 spans 15 amino acids. Germline trimming cut 0 bases from V and 9 bases from J; bases unmatched to any gene: 3. Germline V lookup: CDR1 MGHRA, CDR2 YSYEKL. CDR3 amino acids: CASSQEGDRASPLHF. The DNA for the CDR3 is TGCGCCAGCAGCCAAGAGGGGGACAGGGCTTCACCCCTCCACTTT.

This clonotype occurred many times. The rearrangement uses TRBV20-1 and TRBJ1-1, with TRBD1 as a possible D gene (5 bases). CDR1 DFQATT and CDR2 SNEGSKA come from the germline V gene (reference sequence). V lost 2 bases, J lost 1 base, and 8 bases lay in between. This CDR3 contains 13 residues. CDR3 in amino acids: CSARPDRNTEAFF. The CDR3 DNA sequence: TGCAGTGCTAGACCAGACAGGAACACTGAAGCTTTCTTT.

This clonotype was counted a single time. An end of the junction differs from the germline gene, which may be a read error. The chain is built from TRBV5-1 and TRBJ1-1; D remains unclear. The germline gives CDR1 SGHRS, CDR2 YFSETQ. The CDR3 totals 13 residues. CDR3 sequence: CASSLGLNAEAFF. The CDR3, as DNA: TGCGCCAGCAGCTTGGGACTGAACGCTGAAGCTTTCTTT. The full variable domain, its missing parts supplied by reference TRBV5-1 and TRBJ1-1, is KAGVTQTPRYLIKTRGQQVTLSCSPISGHRSVSWYQQTPGQGLQFLFEYFSETQRNKGNFPGRFSGRQFSNSRSEMNVSTLELGDSALYLCASSLGLNAEAFFGQGTRLTVV.

By share, this clonotype ranks as medium-sized. The V call is TRBV2, the J call TRBJ2-7, with 7 bases that match TRBD1. The V and J ends lost 5 bases and 7 bases, in that order; junction bases with no gene match: 5. Per the germline V gene, CDR1 is SNHLY and CDR2 is FYNNEI. This CDR3 spans 12 amino acids. The CDR3 DNA sequence: TGTGCCAGCAGTACGACAGGGTGGGAGCAGTACTTC. Its translation: CASSTTGWEQYF.

This clonotype was found many times. The chain combines TRBV10-3 with TRBJ1-5; 7 bases are shared with TRBD1. The CDR3 contains 13 residues. CDR1 ENHRY and CDR2 SYGVKD come from the germline V gene. V shed 10 bases and J 6 bases; nucleotides not matched to a gene: 9. The CDR3 is CATNLDRPQPQHF. CDR3 DNA sequence: TGTGCCACCAATCTGGACAGGCCTCAGCCCCAGCATTTT.

This clonotype was detected ten times or more. V gene TRBV2 combines with J gene TRBJ1-5; D unresolved. Germline V gene data show CDR1 as SNHLY and CDR2 as FYNNEI. V lost 5 bases and J lost 9, with 20 bases in between. The CDR3 is 15 amino acids. The CDR3 sequence: CASSNGPAATAPQHF. The CDR3 nucleotides read TGTGCCAGCAGTAATGGCCCCGCCGCCACGGCGCCCCAGCATTTT.

In its sample, this clonotype was seen many times. The rearrangement joins TRBV15 to TRBJ1-5; 11 positions agree with TRBD1. Germline V gene data show CDR1 as LNHNV and CDR2 as YYDKDF (reference sequence). The CDR3 is 18 residues long. Trimming cost V 2 bases and J 2 bases; bases outside gene matches: 8. CDR3 protein: CATSRTGQGAMGNQPQHF. The CDR3 bases are TGTGCCACCAGCAGAACCGGACAGGGGGCAATGGGCAATCAGCCCCAGCATTTT.

This clonotype has ten or more counts. The V call is TRBV18, the J call TRBJ2-1, with D unclear. V gave up 6 bases and J gave up 5 bases, with 11 bases separating them. CDR3 length: 13 residues. Germline V lookup: CDR1 KGHSH, CDR2 LQKENI. The CDR3 loop reads CASSGFGDNEQFF. The CDR3 DNA is TGTGCCAGCTCTGGGTTTGGAGACAATGAGCAGTTCTTC.

This clonotype was detected ten times or more. The chain carries TRBV5-1 and TRBJ1-5; D possibly corresponds to TRBD1 (5 bases). Germline V CDR1 and CDR2: SGHRS, YFSETQ. The CDR3 runs 16 residues. The V end lost 0 bases, the J end lost 9 bases, and 19 bases lay between the germline ends. CDR3 residues: CASSLATTGRRLPQHF. The CDR3, as DNA: TGCGCCAGCAGCTTGGCCACCACAGGCCGTCGTTTGCCCCAGCATTTT.

This clonotype has more than one count but fewer than ten. The chain uses TRBV10-3 and TRBJ2-7; TRBD2 aligns across 14 bases. This CDR3 contains 19 residues. Germline V lookup: CDR1 ENHRY, CDR2 SYGVKD. The J segment lost 1 base and the V segment lost 10 bases, leaving 18 bases of the junction unmatched. The CDR3 DNA is TGTGCCACTTCTGGACTAGCGGGAGGCCTCGCGGGTCGTTCCTACGAGCAGTACTTC. Translation gives CATSGLAGGLAGRSYEQYF.

This clonotype occurred many times. The chain employs TRBV6-1 and TRBJ2-3; 7 bases match TRBD2. CDR3 size: 15 residues. The germline CDR1 and CDR2 sequences are MNHNS and SASEGT. Trimming cost V 1 base and J 3 bases; bases outside gene matches: 4. DNA for the CDR3: TGTGCCAGCAGTGAAGGACCGGGAGGAACAGATACGCAGTATTTT. Encoded protein: CASSEGPGGTDTQYF.